Listed here are 10 T cell receptor beta chains from one sample, sequenced in a study of OX40 agonist ivuxolimab in advanced cancers. Measured with immunoSEQ multiplex PCR; TCRdb has only the in-frame clones, and not every one. The profile covers about 73,000 clones, with roughly nine tenths appearing a single time and roughly 7.3% taken by the ten largest. The source material was CD4+ or CD8+ T cells sorted from blood, sampled in a trial of the OX40 agonist ivuxolimab. The receptors originated from an adult with an advanced solid tumor such as melanoma, head and neck, liver or kidney cancer.

This clone came up once. This chain uses TRBV6-5 with TRBJ2-1, with 11 bases that match TRBD1. Unmatched junction bases numbered 8, after V lost 7 bases and J lost 6 bases. The CDR3 runs 15 residues. Germline loops: CDR1 MNHEY, CDR2 SVGAGI. CDR3 sequence reads: CASTKPGTGGNEQFF. The CDR3 DNA is TGTGCCAGCACCAAACCCGGGACAGGGGGCAATGAGCAGTTCTTC.

This clone was counted only a few times. The J gene is TRBJ1-3, the V gene TRBV30; D is unresolved. Trimming took 5 bases from V and 8 from J, leaving 7 bases between them. CDR1 and CDR2 from the germline V gene are GTSNPN and SVGIG (reference sequence). CDR3 length: 10 residues. The CDR3, as DNA: TGTGCCTGGGGGAGCTACACCATATATTTT. Translating it yields CAWGSYTIYF.

The CDR3 loop is CSASGKYEQYF. CDR3 coding DNA: TGCAGTGCTAGTGGCAAGTACGAGCAGTACTTC. V is TRBV20-1 and J is TRBJ2-7; D remains unclear. CDR3 length: 11 amino acids. CDR1 is DFQATT, CDR2 SNEGSKA, per germline (reference sequence). Trimming cost V 3 bases and J 4 bases, with 7 bases left between them.

The rearrangement uses TRBV7-8 and TRBJ2-1; possibly TRBD2 for D (5 bases). The CDR3 totals 15 residues. Deletions cut 0 bases from V and 2 bases from J, with 8 bases between. Germline values: CDR1 SGHVS, CDR2 FQNEAQ. CDR3: CASSLASETYNEQFF. CDR3 coding DNA: TGTGCCAGCAGCTTAGCTAGCGAAACCTACAATGAGCAGTTCTTC. The full variable domain, rest sourced from reference TRBV7-8 and TRBJ2-1, is GAGVSQSPRYKVAKRGQDVALRCDPISGHVSLFWYQQALGQGPEFLTYFQNEAQLDKSGLPSDRFFAERPEGSVSTLKIQRTQQEDSAVYLCASSLASETYNEQFFGPGTRLTVL.

This chain uses TRBV4-2 with TRBJ2-2; 10 nucleotides line up with TRBD1. This CDR3 has 16 residues. Germline CDR1 and CDR2: LGHNA and YNFKEQ. J lost 7 bases, V lost 0 bases, and 5 bases had no gene match. The CDR3 region is CASSQDRTGGNGELFF. The CDR3 nucleotides are TGTGCCAGCAGCCAAGATAGGACAGGGGGGAACGGGGAGCTGTTTTTT.

CDR3 DNA: TGCAGTGCTAGTTTAATCGGGGAGCTGTTTTTT. The encoded protein is CSASLIGELFF. The chain is built from TRBV20-1 and TRBJ2-2; D remains ambiguous. The CDR3 totals 11 residues. Trimming pared 3 bases from V and 7 bases from J, leaving 6 bases between. Germline-derived CDR1 and CDR2 are DFQATT and SNEGSKA (reference sequence).

The chain recombines TRBV10-3 with TRBJ1-1; D is perhaps TRBD1 (6 bases). The CDR3 length is 14 residues. Germline V gives CDR1 ENHRY, CDR2 SYGVKD. The V and J ends lost 2 bases and 1 base respectively, with 8 bases between them. This CDR3 is CAISEPQGNTEAFF. In nucleotides, the CDR3 is TGTGCCATCAGTGAGCCACAGGGGAACACTGAAGCTTTCTTT.

This chain joins TRBV6-6 and TRBJ2-5; D assignment may be TRBD1 or TRBD2 (7 bases each). Germline CDR1 and CDR2: MNHNY and SVGAGI (reference sequence). CDR3 size: 14 residues. With 7 bases removed from V and 5 bases from J, the gap between germline ends came to 17 bases. The CDR3 nucleotides are TGTGCCAGCACCCTGGGAGGGGGCGCCGAGACCCAGTACTTC. It codes for CASTLGGGAETQYF.

The V call is TRBV5-1, the J call TRBJ2-4; the D gene is possibly TRBD1 (6 bases). Trimming shortened V by 0 bases and J by 8 bases, and 6 bases separated the two germline ends. The CDR3 has 12 residues. The V gene's germline CDR1 is SGHRS and CDR2 YFSETQ. CDR3 coding DNA: TGCGCCAGCAGCTTGGACAGGGACATTCAGTACTTC. Translation: CASSLDRDIQYF. The variable domain in full, with the rest retrieved from reference TRBV5-1 and TRBJ2-4, is KAGVTQTPRYLIKTRGQQVTLSCSPISGHRSVSWYQQTPGQGLQFLFEYFSETQRNKGNFPGRFSGRQFSNSRSEMNVSTLELGDSALYLCASSLDRDIQYFGAGTRLSVL.

The gene calls are TRBV5-3 and TRBJ2-7; the match to TRBD1 covers 8 bases. TRBV5-3 is known as an ORF, though its function is uncertain. After removal of 4 bases from V and 6 bases from J, the junction contained 9 bases not matched to a gene. The CDR3 extends over 14 amino acids. The CDR3 sequence is CARSPPQGASEQYF. CDR3 nucleotides: TGTGCCAGAAGCCCCCCTCAGGGGGCAAGCGAGCAGTACTTC.